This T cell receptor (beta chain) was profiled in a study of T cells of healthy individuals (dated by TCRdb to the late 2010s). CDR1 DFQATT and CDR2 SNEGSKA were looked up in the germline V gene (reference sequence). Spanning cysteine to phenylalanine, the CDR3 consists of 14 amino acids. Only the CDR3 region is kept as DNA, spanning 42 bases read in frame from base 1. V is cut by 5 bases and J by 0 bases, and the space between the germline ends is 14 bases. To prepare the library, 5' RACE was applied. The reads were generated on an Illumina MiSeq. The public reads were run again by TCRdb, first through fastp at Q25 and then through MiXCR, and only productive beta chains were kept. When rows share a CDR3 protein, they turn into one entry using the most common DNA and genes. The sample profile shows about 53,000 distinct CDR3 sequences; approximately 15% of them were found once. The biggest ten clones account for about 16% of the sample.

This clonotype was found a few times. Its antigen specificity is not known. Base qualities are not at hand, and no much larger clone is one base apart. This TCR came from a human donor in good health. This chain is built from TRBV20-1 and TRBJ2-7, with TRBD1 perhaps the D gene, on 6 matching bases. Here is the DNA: TGCAGTGCTCTTGACAGGACCTCCTCCTACGAGCAGTACTTC. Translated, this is CSALDRTSSYEQYF.